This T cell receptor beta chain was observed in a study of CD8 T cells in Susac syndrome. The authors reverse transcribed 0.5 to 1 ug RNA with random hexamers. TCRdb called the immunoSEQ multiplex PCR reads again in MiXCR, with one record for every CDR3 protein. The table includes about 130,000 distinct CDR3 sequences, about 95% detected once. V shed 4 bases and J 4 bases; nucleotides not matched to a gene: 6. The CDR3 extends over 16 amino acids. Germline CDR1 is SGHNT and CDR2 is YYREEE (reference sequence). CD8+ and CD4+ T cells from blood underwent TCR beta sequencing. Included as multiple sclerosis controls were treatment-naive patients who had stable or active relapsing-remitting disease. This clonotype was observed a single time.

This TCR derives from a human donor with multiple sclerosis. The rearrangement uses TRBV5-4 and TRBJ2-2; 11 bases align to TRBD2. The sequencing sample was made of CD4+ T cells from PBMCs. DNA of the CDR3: TGTGCCAGCAGCGGTAGCGGGAGGGTAGGCACCGGGGAGCTGTTTTTT. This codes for CASSGSGRVGTGELFF.